This TCR beta chain was recovered during a study of blood T cells in healthy people across ages. A J-beta primer mix and a sample-barcoded 5' primer were used in a second PCR of about 7 to 12 cycles. In TCRdb, the 5' RACE reads were re-called with MiXCR into one record per CDR3 protein. The table records fewer than 750,000 distinct CDR3 sequences, around half of them present only once. The sample holds a few counts of this clonotype. Germline CDR1 and CDR2: ENHRY and SYGVKD. The CDR3 length is 15 residues. Trimming took 0 bases from V and 0 from J, leaving 7 bases between them. The chain has TRBV10-3 and TRBJ2-3; possible D gene TRBD1, 6 bases. The material sequenced was blood. The receptor's source is a man at least 80 years old in good health. DNA for the CDR3: TGTGCCATCAGTGAGTCTGGGACAAGCACAGATACGCAGTATTTT. This sequence encodes CAISESGTSTDTQYF.